This TCR beta chain was captured by sequencing in a study of T cells after posttransplantation cyclophosphamide. Sequencing was performed with immunoSEQ multiplex PCR; in TCRdb, only in-frame clones are kept and a portion is missing. This sample comprises tens of thousands of clones, none seen once only. This clone has ten or more counts. Its specificity is not known. Study-wide points: Later blood repertoires were often dominated by clones from the donor CD8+ memory compartment. Tissue-infiltrating T cells from skin or gut overlapped little with blood T cells.

The related graft donor's blood sample was taken on the day of bone marrow donation. The TCR was taken from a man aged 35 to 55 in good health, CMV-negative, and a related stem cell transplant donor. Source material: PBMCs.

The CDR3 nucleotides are TGTGCCAGCATTTGGGACAGGGATGGAAACGAGCAGTACTTC. Encoded protein: CASIWDRDGNEQYF. The gene calls are TRBV2 and TRBJ2-7; 9 bases align to TRBD1. Germline trimming cut 7 bases from V and 5 bases from J; bases unmatched to any gene: 9. The CDR3 contains 14 residues. Germline values: CDR1 SNHLY, CDR2 FYNNEI.